These T cell receptor beta chains were read from a single sample in a study of OX40 agonist ivuxolimab in advanced cancers. Generated by immunoSEQ multiplex PCR, the TCRdb table keeps only in-frame clones and is missing some. The data hold around 10,000 clones, with around 85% observed a single time. The sequences come from CD4+ or CD8+ T cells sorted from blood, collected in a trial of the OX40 agonist ivuxolimab. The receptors here all came from an adult with an advanced solid tumor such as melanoma, head and neck, liver or kidney cancer. CDR3s include the opening cysteine and the closing phenylalanine or tryptophan. A D gene is named only where the DNA matches it firmly. Size is omitted from some rows. Given values are once, few, many or a class for expanded clones.

V: TRBV19; J: TRBJ2-1; D: .; size: .; DNA: TGTGCCAGTAGTATGGGGGCGGATGAGCAGTTCTTC; CDR3: CASSMGADEQFF
V: TRBV19; J: TRBJ1-1; D: .; size: .; DNA: TGTGCCAGTAGTAAAGGGCCCGTACCAAATGAAGCTTTCTTT; CDR3: CASSKGPVPNEAFF
V: TRBV9; J: TRBJ2-5; D: .; size: .; DNA: TGTGCCAGCAGCGTAGGTACGTCGCTATATGAAGAGACCCAGTACTTC; CDR3: CASSVGTSLYEETQYF
V: TRBV4-1; J: TRBJ2-7; D: TRBD1; size: .; DNA: TGCGCCAGCAGCCAAGGCCAGGGGGACTACGAGCAGTACTTC; CDR3: CASSQGQGDYEQYF
V: TRBV6-5; J: TRBJ2-5; D: .; size: .; DNA: TGTGCCAGCAGCTTGGGGGCCGAGAGGATAGAGACCCAGTACTTC; CDR3: CASSLGAERIETQYF
V: TRBV27; J: TRBJ2-3; D: TRBD2; size: .; DNA: TGTGCCAGCAGTTTAATAACTAGCGGGGGCACAGATACGCAGTATTTT; CDR3: CASSLITSGGTDTQYF
V: TRBV19; J: TRBJ2-7; D: .; size: .; DNA: TGTGCCAGTAGTAGCGGCGTCAGATACGAGCAGTACTTC; CDR3: CASSSGVRYEQYF
V: TRBV5-1; J: TRBJ2-5; D: .; size: .; DNA: TGCGCCAGCAGCTATAAAGGGGCGGAGACCCAGTACTTC; CDR3: CASSYKGAETQYF
V: TRBV4-1; J: TRBJ2-2; D: .; size: .; DNA: TGCGCCAGCAGCCAAGATGCGGCCGAACGGGTCACCGGGGAGCTGTTTTTT; CDR3: CASSQDAAERVTGELFF
V: TRBV5-4; J: TRBJ1-5; D: .; size: .; DNA: TGTGCCAGCAGCCCGAGGCCAGGGAGCAATCAGCCCCAGCATTTT; CDR3: CASSPRPGSNQPQHF
V: TRBV7-9; J: TRBJ2-1; D: TRBD2; size: .; DNA: TGTGCCAGCAGCGCCTCCGGGACTAGCGTCAACAATGAGCAGTTCTTC; CDR3: CASSASGTSVNNEQFF
V: TRBV5-4; J: TRBJ2-7; D: TRBD2; size: .; DNA: TGTGCCAGCAGCTTGCGGGGGGGCCCGCACCTCTTC; CDR3: CASSLRGGPHLF
V: TRBV4-1; J: TRBJ1-1; D: TRBD1; size: once; DNA: TGCGCCAGCAAGATATTGACAGGGTCTTACACTGAAGCTTTCTTT; CDR3: CASKILTGSYTEAFF
V: TRBV5-4; J: TRBJ2-3; D: .; size: .; DNA: TGTGCCAGCAGCTTGGATTTGACGCAGGGACAAGATACGCAGTATTTT; CDR3: CASSLDLTQGQDTQYF